The 9 T cell receptor beta chains given below trace back to one sample, sequenced in a study of cytomegalovirus exposure and HLA in healthy donors. PCR employed 60 Vbeta and 13 Jbeta primers. Produced via immunoSEQ multiplex PCR; TCRdb's table is partial and in-frame only. The sample consists of about 190,000 clones, around four fifths of them appearing once. Sequenced sample: PBMCs. The receptors were sampled from a man aged 40-49 years in good health and CMV-seropositive.

The chain uses TRBV28 and TRBJ2-1; 8 positions agree with TRBD2. The CDR3 is 22 residues long. Per the germline V gene, CDR1 is MDHEN and CDR2 is SYDVKM. The V and J ends lost 2 bases and 0 bases, in that order; junction bases with no gene match: 21. The CDR3, as DNA: TGTGCCAGCAGTTTACCCCCATGGGTAAGCGGGAGTTTTGATAGCTCCTACAATGAGCAGTTCTTC. This encodes CASSLPPWVSGSFDSSYNEQFF.

This rearrangement joins TRBV6-5 to TRBJ2-1, with 9 bases that match TRBD2. Germline V lookup: CDR1 MNHEY, CDR2 SVGAGI. The CDR3 is 15 residues long. V shed 5 bases and J 11 bases; nucleotides not matched to a gene: 13. CDR3: CASSRTSGQLRKQFF. The CDR3 DNA reads TGTGCCAGCAGTCGTACTAGCGGGCAGCTCAGGAAGCAGTTCTTC.

This clone has a single count. The chain joins TRBV2 to TRBJ2-5; 10 nucleotides agree with TRBD2. Germline CDR1 reads SNHLY; CDR2 reads FYNNEI. The J segment lost 4 bases and the V segment lost 7 bases, leaving 3 bases of the junction unmatched. This CDR3 contains 13 residues. CDR3 bases: TGTGCCAGCAAGCGGGAGGGGGCAGAGACCCAGTACTTC. Translation: CASKREGAETQYF.

J is TRBJ1-1 and V is TRBV9; tentative D call: TRBD1 (5 bases). V lost 2 bases, J lost 2 bases, and 7 bases lay in between. Germline loops: CDR1 SGDLS, CDR2 YYNGEE. The CDR3 has 13 residues. Here the CDR3 reads CASSVRVNTEAFF. In DNA form, the CDR3 reads TGTGCCAGCAGCGTCAGGGTAAACACTGAAGCTTTCTTT.

This chain uses TRBV5-1 with TRBJ2-3; TRBD1 agrees at 10 bases. The CDR3 sequence is 18 residues long. Germline V gives CDR1 SGHRS, CDR2 YFSETQ. The V gene end was trimmed by 3 bases and the J gene end by 1 base; junction bases not matched to a gene: 11. The CDR3 coding sequence is TGCGCCAGCAGCTCCCCGTCCGGGACAGGGGAACGCACAGATACGCAGTATTTT. It is translated as CASSSPSGTGERTDTQYF.

The V and J genes are TRBV9 and TRBJ1-5; tentative D call: TRBD1 (6 bases). Germline V gene lookup returns CDR1 SGDLS and CDR2 YYNGEE. CDR3 length: 13 residues. The V end was cut by 0 bases, the J end by 10 bases, with 11 bases between. Here the CDR3 DNA reads TGTGCCAGCAGCGTAGGGGGGACAATTCCCCAGCATTTT. This gives the protein CASSVGGTIPQHF.

The V call is TRBV28, the J call TRBJ1-5; TRBD1 is a possible D gene (6 bases). Trimming removed 8 bases at V and 5 bases at J, with 10 bases between. Germline V gene lookup returns CDR1 MDHEN and CDR2 SYDVKM. The CDR3 loop spans 12 amino acids. CDR3 DNA: TGTGCCAGCCGCAGGGGTTATCAGCCCCAGCATTTT. Amino acid sequence: CASRRGYQPQHF.

This chain joins TRBV5-1 and TRBJ1-1, with TRBD1 identical over 11 bases. Looked up from germline, CDR1 is SGHRS and CDR2 is YFSETQ. The CDR3 is 15 residues long. V gave up 1 base and J gave up 7 bases; unmatched junction bases: 6. CDR3: CASSLLGTGGIEAFF. The CDR3 DNA sequence: TGCGCCAGCAGCTTGTTGGGGACAGGGGGAATTGAAGCTTTCTTT.

This sequence joins TRBV14 and TRBJ2-7; D might be TRBD1 (6 bases). The CDR3 runs to 18 residues. CDR1 is SGHDN and CDR2 is FVKESK in the germline V gene. With 0 bases removed from V and 2 bases from J, the gap between germline ends came to 20 bases. The CDR3 DNA is TGTGCCAGCAGCCAAGATCCCCCCCTCCGGACAGCTCCCTACGAGCAGTACTTC. Its translation: CASSQDPPLRTAPYEQYF. The full variable domain, completed using reference TRBV14 and TRBJ2-7, is EAGVTQFPSHSVIEKGQTVTLRCDPISGHDNLYWYRRVMGKEIKFLLHFVKESKQDESGMPNNRFLAERTGGTYSTLKVQPAELEDSGVYFCASSQDPPLRTAPYEQYFGPGTRLTVT.